This is a list of T cell receptor beta chains from one sample in a study of T cells after yellow fever vaccination. TCRdb fed the 5' RACE reads into MiXCR, producing one record per CDR3 protein. The table has some 300,000 distinct CDR3 sequences, around 8.6% seen once; the top ten hold about 3.7%. Source: CD4+ T cells sorted from PBMCs, taken 5 days after the yellow fever booster vaccination. These receptor sequences come from a man in his late teens or twenties who received the YFV17D yellow fever vaccine. Each CDR3 is given with its conserved first and last residue. D genes are given only for firm matches. Size is omitted from some rows. Given values are once, few, many or a class for expanded clones.

d_call: NA; clone_size: NA; j_call: TRBJ1-1; v_call: TRBV3-1; cdr3_aa: CASSLGLAIAMEAFF; cdr3_nt: TGTGCCAGCAGCCTAGGACTGGCCATCGCGATGGAAGCTTTCTTT
d_call: NA; clone_size: NA; j_call: TRBJ1-2; v_call: TRBV29-1; cdr3_aa: CSVTLGYSSGYTF; cdr3_nt: TGCAGCGTCACGCTCGGGTACTCGTCTGGCTACACCTTC
d_call: NA; clone_size: many; j_call: TRBJ2-5; v_call: TRBV7-6; cdr3_aa: CASSLGVGEETQYF; cdr3_nt: TGTGCCAGCAGCTTAGGCGTAGGGGAAGAGACCCAGTACTTC
d_call: NA; clone_size: few; j_call: TRBJ1-1; v_call: TRBV11-3; cdr3_aa: CASSRGFGTEAFF; cdr3_nt: TGTGCCAGCAGCCGAGGGTTTGGGACTGAAGCTTTCTTT
d_call: TRBD2; clone_size: NA; j_call: TRBJ2-1; v_call: TRBV19; cdr3_aa: CASRRLADSYNEQFF; cdr3_nt: TGTGCCAGTAGACGACTAGCGGATTCCTACAATGAGCAGTTCTTC
d_call: TRBD2; clone_size: few; j_call: TRBJ2-1; v_call: TRBV9; cdr3_aa: CASSVGPSGGENEQFF; cdr3_nt: TGTGCCAGCAGCGTAGGGCCTAGCGGGGGGGAGAATGAGCAGTTCTTC
d_call: NA; clone_size: NA; j_call: TRBJ2-1; v_call: TRBV12-3/TRBV12-4; cdr3_aa: CASTNQPEQFF; cdr3_nt: TGTGCCAGCACCAACCAGCCCGAGCAGTTCTTC
d_call: NA; clone_size: few; j_call: TRBJ1-1; v_call: TRBV11-1; cdr3_aa: CASARFTGDTEAFF; cdr3_nt: TGTGCCAGCGCAAGATTTACGGGGGACACTGAAGCTTTCTTT
d_call: NA; clone_size: many; j_call: TRBJ2-6; v_call: TRBV7-3; cdr3_aa: CASSLTGPGANVLTF; cdr3_nt: TGTGCCAGCAGCTTAACAGGGCCCGGGGCCAACGTCCTGACTTTC
d_call: NA; clone_size: NA; j_call: TRBJ1-1; v_call: TRBV6-2/TRBV6-3; cdr3_aa: CASSYFRGVTEAFF; cdr3_nt: TGTGCCAGCAGTTATTTCAGAGGGGTAACTGAAGCTTTCTTT
d_call: NA; clone_size: few; j_call: TRBJ2-3; v_call: TRBV5-1; cdr3_aa: CASSLSPGSTDTQYF; cdr3_nt: TGCGCCAGCAGCTTGTCTCCAGGGAGCACAGATACGCAGTATTTT
d_call: TRBD1; clone_size: few; j_call: TRBJ2-7; v_call: TRBV6-5; cdr3_aa: CASSPFGDRDEQYF; cdr3_nt: TGTGCCAGCAGCCCCTTCGGGGACAGAGACGAGCAGTACTTC
d_call: TRBD2; clone_size: many; j_call: TRBJ2-1; v_call: TRBV27; cdr3_aa: CASSRYSVAGGSSYNEQFF; cdr3_nt: TGTGCCAGCAGCCGCTACTCCGTAGCGGGGGGGAGCTCCTACAATGAGCAGTTCTTC
d_call: NA; clone_size: many; j_call: TRBJ1-2; v_call: TRBV6-5; cdr3_aa: CASSLYPDSSMGYTF; cdr3_nt: TGTGCCAGCAGTCTTTACCCTGACAGTTCTATGGGCTACACCTTC
d_call: NA; clone_size: many; j_call: TRBJ2-4; v_call: TRBV5-1; cdr3_aa: CASSQEALAGRRGGIQYF; cdr3_nt: TGCGCCAGCAGCCAAGAGGCCTTGGCGGGCCGGAGGGGGGGCATTCAGTACTTC
d_call: NA; clone_size: NA; j_call: TRBJ1-2; v_call: TRBV4-2; cdr3_aa: CASSQETQNGYTF; cdr3_nt: TGTGCCAGCAGCCAAGAAACCCAGAATGGCTACACCTTC
d_call: TRBD1; clone_size: few; j_call: TRBJ2-7; v_call: TRBV4-1; cdr3_aa: CASSLGQGAIAEQYF; cdr3_nt: TGCGCCAGCAGCCTTGGACAGGGGGCTATCGCCGAGCAGTACTTC